Listed here is a single T cell receptor (beta chain). The CDR3 spans 15 residues. Germline V gives CDR1 MNHNS, CDR2 SASEGT. Trimming removed 0 bases from V and 5 bases from J, with 11 bases in between. The sample originates from a study of T cell responses to AZD1222 COVID-19 vaccine. TCRdb's copy holds only in-frame clones and misses some; the assay was immunoSEQ multiplex PCR. The repertoire consists of 100,000 to 150,000 clones, with about nine tenths occurring once and the leading ten covering about 1.2%. The receptor's source is an adult in good health. Sample: peripheral blood, taken on day 0 of AZD1222 vaccination. The chain uses TRBV6-1 and TRBJ1-5; D ambiguous. CDR3 coding DNA: TGTGCCAGCAGTGAAGCGCACGCGTACCATCAGCCCCAGCATTTT. As protein: CASSEAHAYHQPQHF.